The source of this T cell receptor beta chain is a study of T-cell memory formation after mild COVID-19. V lost 3 bases, J lost 8 bases, and 8 bases stayed unmatched. CDR1 is MNHEY and CDR2 is SMNVEV in the germline V gene (reference sequence). The CDR3 length is 15 residues. A single record per CDR3 protein comes from TCRdb applying MiXCR to the 5' RACE reads. The data show around 250,000 distinct CDR3 sequences, about 17% seen once. The table lists this clonotype with a few counts. The rearrangement links TRBV27 to TRBJ2-1, with TRBD1 matching 9 bases. The sequence came from a man aged 18-30 years who had mild COVID-19 (a few samples of this study predate the infection). Cell type and time point are not known. Sequenced input: PBMCs or a T cell subset sorted from them (not recorded which). The CDR3: CASSFRTGARDEQFF. The CDR3 nucleotides read TGTGCCAGCAGTTTCCGGACAGGGGCCAGGGATGAGCAGTTCTTC.